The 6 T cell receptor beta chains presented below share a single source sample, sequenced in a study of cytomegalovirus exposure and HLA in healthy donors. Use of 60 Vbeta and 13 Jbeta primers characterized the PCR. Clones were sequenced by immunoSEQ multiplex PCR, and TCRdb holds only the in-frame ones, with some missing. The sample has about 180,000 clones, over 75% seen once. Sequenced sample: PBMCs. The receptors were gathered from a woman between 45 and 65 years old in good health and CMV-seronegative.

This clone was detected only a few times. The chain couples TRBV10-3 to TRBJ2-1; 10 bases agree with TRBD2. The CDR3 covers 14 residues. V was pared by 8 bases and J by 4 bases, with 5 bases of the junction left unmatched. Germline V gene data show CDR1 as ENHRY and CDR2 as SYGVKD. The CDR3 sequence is CAISGTSEYNEQFF. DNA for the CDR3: TGTGCCATCTCCGGGACTAGCGAGTACAATGAGCAGTTCTTC.

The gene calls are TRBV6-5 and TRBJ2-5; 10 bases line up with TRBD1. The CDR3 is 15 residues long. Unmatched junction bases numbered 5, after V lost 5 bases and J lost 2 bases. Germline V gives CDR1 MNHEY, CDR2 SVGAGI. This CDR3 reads CASSQSDRGQETQYF. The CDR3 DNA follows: TGTGCCAGCAGTCAATCGGACAGGGGGCAAGAGACCCAGTACTTC.

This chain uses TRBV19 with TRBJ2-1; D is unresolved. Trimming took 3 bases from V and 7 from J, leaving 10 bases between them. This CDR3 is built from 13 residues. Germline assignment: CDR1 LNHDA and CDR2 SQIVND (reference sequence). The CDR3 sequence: CASSIPPGNEQFF. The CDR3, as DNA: TGTGCCAGTAGTATCCCTCCAGGTAATGAGCAGTTCTTC. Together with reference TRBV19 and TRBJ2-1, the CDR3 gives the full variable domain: DGGITQSPKYLFRKEGQNVTLSCEQNLNHDAMYWYRQDPGQGLRLIYYSQIVNDFQKGDIAEGYSVSREKKESFPLTVTSAQKNPTAFYLCASSIPPGNEQFFGPGTRLTVL.

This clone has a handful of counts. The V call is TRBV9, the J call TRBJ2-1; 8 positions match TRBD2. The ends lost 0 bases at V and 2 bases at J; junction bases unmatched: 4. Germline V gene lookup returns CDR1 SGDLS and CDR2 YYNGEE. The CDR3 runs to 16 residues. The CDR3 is CASSVDGTRTYNEQFF. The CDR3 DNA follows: TGTGCCAGCAGCGTAGATGGGACTAGAACCTACAATGAGCAGTTCTTC.

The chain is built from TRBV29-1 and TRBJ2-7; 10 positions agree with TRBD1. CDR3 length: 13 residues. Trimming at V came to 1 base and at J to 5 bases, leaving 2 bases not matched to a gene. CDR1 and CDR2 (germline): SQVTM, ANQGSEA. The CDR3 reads CSVEAGTGDEQYF. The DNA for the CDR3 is TGCAGCGTTGAAGCTGGGACAGGGGACGAGCAGTACTTC.

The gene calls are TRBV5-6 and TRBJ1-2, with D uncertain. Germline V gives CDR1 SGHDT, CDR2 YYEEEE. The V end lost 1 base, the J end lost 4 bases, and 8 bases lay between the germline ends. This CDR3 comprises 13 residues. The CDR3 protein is CASSLNSGYGYTF. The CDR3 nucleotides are TGTGCCAGCAGCTTGAACAGCGGCTATGGCTACACCTTC. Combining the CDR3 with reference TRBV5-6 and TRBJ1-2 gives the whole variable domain DAGVTQSPTHLIKTRGQQVTLRCSPKSGHDTVSWYQQALGQGPQFIFQYYEEEERQRGNFPDRFSGHQFPNYSSELNVNALLLGDSALYLCASSLNSGYGYTFGSGTRLTVV.